This T cell receptor beta chain was obtained from a study of shared T cell receptors in the human thymus. Only in-frame clones appear in the TCRdb table, and some are missing; sequencing was by immunoSEQ multiplex PCR. Of a few hundred thousand clones in the sample, around 95% were seen once. CDR1 and CDR2 from the germline V gene are MGHRA and YSYEKL. V shed 0 bases, J shed 5 bases, and the junction held 9 bases outside the gene matches. The CDR3 sequence is 17 residues long. Sequenced material: thymocytes. The sequence was collected from a human donor. The chain recombines TRBV4-1 with TRBJ1-4; 7 bases map to TRBD1. CDR3 bases: TGCGCCAGCAGCCAAGATGGGTGGAGACAGGGCAATGAAAAACTGTTTTTT. Translating it yields CASSQDGWRQGNEKLFF.